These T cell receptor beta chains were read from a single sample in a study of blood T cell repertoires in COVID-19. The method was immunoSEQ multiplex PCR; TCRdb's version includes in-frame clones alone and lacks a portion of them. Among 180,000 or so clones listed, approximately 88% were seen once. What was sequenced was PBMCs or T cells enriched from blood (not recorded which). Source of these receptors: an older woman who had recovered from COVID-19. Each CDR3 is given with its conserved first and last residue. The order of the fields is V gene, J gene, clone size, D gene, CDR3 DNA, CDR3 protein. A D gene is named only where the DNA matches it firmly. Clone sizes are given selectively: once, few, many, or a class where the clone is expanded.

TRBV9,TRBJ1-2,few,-,TGTGCCAGCACCCTCGGGGGGGAGAACTATGGCTACACCTTC,CASTLGGENYGYTF
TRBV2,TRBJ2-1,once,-,TGTGCCAGCAGTGACGGTAACAATGAGCAGTTCTTC,CASSDGNNEQFF
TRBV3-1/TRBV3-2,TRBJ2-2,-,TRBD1,TGTGCCAGCAGCCCCCCCAGAGGGGGCGGCGGGGAGCTGTTTTTT,CASSPPRGGGGELFF
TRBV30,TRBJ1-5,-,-,TGTGCCTGGAGTGGAGGGGCGGGACTAAATCAGCCCCAGCATTTT,CAWSGGAGLNQPQHF
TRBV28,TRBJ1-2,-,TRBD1,TGTGCCAGCAGCGACAGGGGTTCTGGCTACACCTTC,CASSDRGSGYTF
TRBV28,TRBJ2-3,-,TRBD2,TGTGCCAGCAGTTCGGGGGGAAGAGCAGATACGCAGTATTTT,CASSSGGRADTQYF
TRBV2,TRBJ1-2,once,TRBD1,TGTGCCAGCTCTCAATACAGGGGATCCGGAGGCTACACCTTC,CASSQYRGSGGYTF
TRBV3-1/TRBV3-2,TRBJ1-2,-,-,TGTGCCAGCAGCCAGACAGCTAACTATGGCTACACCTTC,CASSQTANYGYTF
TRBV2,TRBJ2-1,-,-,TGTGCCAGCAGTGGCCGAGGCCAGGGGTCTGCCTACAATGAGCAGTTCTTC,CASSGRGQGSAYNEQFF
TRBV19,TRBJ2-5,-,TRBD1,TGTGCCAGTAGTAGCCGGACAGGGGCGCCGGGGGAGACCCAGTACTTC,CASSSRTGAPGETQYF
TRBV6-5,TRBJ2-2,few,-,TGTGCCAGCAGTTACTCCGGGGGAGCCACCGGGGAGCTGTTTTTT,CASSYSGGATGELFF
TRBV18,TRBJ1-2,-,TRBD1,TGTGCCAGCTCGAAGGGGTTTACGGGACAGGGGGCGCGGAACTATGGCCACACCTTC,CASSKGFTGQGARNYGHTF
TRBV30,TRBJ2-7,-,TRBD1,TGTGCCTGGGCGGGACAGGGTCAGGTCAAGCAGTACTTC,CAWAGQGQVKQYF
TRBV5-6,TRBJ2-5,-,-,TGTGCCAGCAGCGTGGAGGGGGCAGGGGGGCTCCAGGAGACCCAGTACTTC,CASSVEGAGGLQETQYF
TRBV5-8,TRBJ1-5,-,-,TGTGCCAGCAGACGTCCAAAGGGCCTAGCGAACAATCAGCCCCAGCATTTT,CASRRPKGLANNQPQHF
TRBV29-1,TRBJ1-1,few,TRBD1,TGCAGCGTTGTGAGACAGGGAATTGAAGCTTTCTTT,CSVVRQGIEAFF
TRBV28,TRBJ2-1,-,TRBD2,TGTGCCAGCCTTCCTGGTAGCGGGAGAGGGGAGCAGTTCTTC,CASLPGSGRGEQFF
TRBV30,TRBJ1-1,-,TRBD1,TGTGCCTGGGACAGGGGCGAGACTGAAGCTTTCTTT,CAWDRGETEAFF
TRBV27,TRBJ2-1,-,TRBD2,TGTGCCAGCAGTTTCTCTAGGGGCGGGGGGTCTATCGGTGAGCAGTTCTTC,CASSFSRGGGSIGEQFF
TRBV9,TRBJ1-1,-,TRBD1,TGTGCCAGCAGCGTAGGTCAGGGGGACACTGAAGCTTTCTTT,CASSVGQGDTEAFF
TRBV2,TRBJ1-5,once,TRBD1,TGTGCCAGCAGGGCGGGACAGGGGGTGAGTCAGCCCCAGCATTTT,CASRAGQGVSQPQHF
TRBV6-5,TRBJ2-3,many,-,TGTGCCAGCAGCCTAGCGTACACTAGCACAGATACGCAGTATTTT,CASSLAYTSTDTQYF
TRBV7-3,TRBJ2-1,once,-,TGTGCCAGCAGCTTAAACAGGGACAATGAGCAGTTCTTC,CASSLNRDNEQFF
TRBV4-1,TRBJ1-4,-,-,TGCGCCAGCAGCCAAGATGGAGGGGCGGGAAGAGAAAAACTGTTTTTT,CASSQDGGAGREKLFF
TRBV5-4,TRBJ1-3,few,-,TGTGCCAGCAGCTCTCAGGGAAACACCATATATTTT,CASSSQGNTIYF
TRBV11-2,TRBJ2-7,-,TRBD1,TGTGCCAGCAGCTTCGGACAGGGGTTCGAGGCCTACGAGCAGTACTTC,CASSFGQGFEAYEQYF
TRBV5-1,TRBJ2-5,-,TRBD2,TGCGCCAGCAGCGGGGGACTAGCGGGGCTCCAAGAGACCCAGTACTTC,CASSGGLAGLQETQYF
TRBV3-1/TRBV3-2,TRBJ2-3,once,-,TGTGCCAGCAGCTCCCTCGCGTACACAGATACGCAGTATTTT,CASSSLAYTDTQYF
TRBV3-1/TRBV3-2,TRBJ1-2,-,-,TGTGCCAGCAGCTTGGACACCCTCTATGGCTACACCTTC,CASSLDTLYGYTF
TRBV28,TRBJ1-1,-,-,TGTGCCAGCAGTTTGGCGACAGCCACCATTAACACTGAAGCTTTCTTT,CASSLATATINTEAFF
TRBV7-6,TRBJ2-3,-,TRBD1,TGTGCCAGCAGCCAGGCAGGGGGTGGCACAGATACGCAGTATTTT,CASSQAGGGTDTQYF
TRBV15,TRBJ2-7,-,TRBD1,TGTGCCACCAGCAGATACCGACAGGGGGGCTACGAGCAGTACTTC,CATSRYRQGGYEQYF
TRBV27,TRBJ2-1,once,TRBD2,TGTGCCAGCAGTCTCCTAGCGGGAGAAGCCTACAATGAGCAGTTCTTC,CASSLLAGEAYNEQFF
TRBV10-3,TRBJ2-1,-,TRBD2,TGTGCCATCAGCGGGACTAGCGGGAGGATGAATGAGCAGTTCTTC,CAISGTSGRMNEQFF
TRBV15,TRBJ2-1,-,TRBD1,TGTGCCACCAGCAGCATGACAGGGGGAATCGGTGAGCAGTTCTTC,CATSSMTGGIGEQFF
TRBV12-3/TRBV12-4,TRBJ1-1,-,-,TGTGCCAGCAGTTTAGCGGTCGACCGGAGGGCTTTCTTT,CASSLAVDRRAFF
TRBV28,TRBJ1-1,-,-,TGTGCCAGCAGTGTTGAGTGGGAAGCTTTCTTT,CASSVEWEAFF
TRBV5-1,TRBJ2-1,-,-,TGCGCCAGCAGCTTAGGTGGGGGGTCCTACAATGAGCAGTTCTTC,CASSLGGGSYNEQFF
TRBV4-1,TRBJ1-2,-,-,TGCGCCAGCAGCCACCCAGGGATTGACCTTTATGGCTACACCTTC,CASSHPGIDLYGYTF
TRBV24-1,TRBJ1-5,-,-,TGTGCCACCAGTGATTTAAGGCGGTCTCAGAATATTAGCAATCAGCCCCAGCATTTT,CATSDLRRSQNISNQPQHF
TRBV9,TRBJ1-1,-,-,TGTGCCAGCAGCCTATGGACAGACACTGAAGCTTTCTTT,CASSLWTDTEAFF
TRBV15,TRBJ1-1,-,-,TGTGCCACCAGCAGAGTTCGGGGAGAGAACACTGAAGCTTTCTTT,CATSRVRGENTEAFF
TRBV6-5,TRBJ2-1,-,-,TGTGCCAGCAGTTACGCAGGTTTGCCAACCTACAATGAGCAGTTCTTC,CASSYAGLPTYNEQFF
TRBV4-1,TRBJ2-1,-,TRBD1,TGCGCCAGCAGCCAAGGTTGGACAGGGGAGTTTAATGAGCAGTTCTTC,CASSQGWTGEFNEQFF
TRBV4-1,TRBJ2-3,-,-,TGCGCCAGCAGCCAAGACCCTTTCACAGATACGCAGTATTTT,CASSQDPFTDTQYF
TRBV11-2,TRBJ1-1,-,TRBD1,TGTGCCAGCAGCCGACTGGGACAGCGGACTGAAGCTTTCTTT,CASSRLGQRTEAFF
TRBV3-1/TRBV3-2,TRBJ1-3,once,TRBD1,TGTGCCAGCAGCCGGTCCTCCAGGGGGTCTTCGGGGTCTGGAAACACCATATATTTT,CASSRSSRGSSGSGNTIYF
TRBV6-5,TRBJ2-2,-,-,TGTGCCAGCAGTTACCCAGGGACCGGGGAGCTGTTTTTT,CASSYPGTGELFF
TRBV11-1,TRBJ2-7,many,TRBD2,TGTGCCAGCAGAGCCGGACTAGCGGGGTTCGACGAGCAGTACTTC,CASRAGLAGFDEQYF
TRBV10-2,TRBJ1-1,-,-,TGCGCCAGCAGTGACCGGTTCACTGAAGCTTTCTTT,CASSDRFTEAFF
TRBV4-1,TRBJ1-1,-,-,TGCGCCAGCAGCCAAGGCGGTCAACTGAACACTGAAGCTTTCTTT,CASSQGGQLNTEAFF
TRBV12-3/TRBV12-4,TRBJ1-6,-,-,TGTGCCAGCAGTTTATCTGGGGGCTACCTCCACTTT,CASSLSGGYLHF
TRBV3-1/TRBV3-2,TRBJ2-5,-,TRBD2,TGTGCCAGCAGCCAAGGATCCGGGACTAGAGAGACCCAGTACTTC,CASSQGSGTRETQYF
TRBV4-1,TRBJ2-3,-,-,TGCGCCAGCAGCCTCAGCGGAAGGAGCCTTCCCAGGGATACGCAGTATTTT,CASSLSGRSLPRDTQYF
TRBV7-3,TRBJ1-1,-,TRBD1,TGTGCCAGCAGCAGACAGGGGGACACTGAAGCTTTCTTT,CASSRQGDTEAFF
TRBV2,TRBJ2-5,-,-,TGTGCCAGCAGTGAATACAGCCAAGAGACCCAGTACTTC,CASSEYSQETQYF
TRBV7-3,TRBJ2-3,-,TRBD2,TGTGCCAGCAGCCTGTTAGCGGGGTTGGGAGATACGCAGTATTTT,CASSLLAGLGDTQYF
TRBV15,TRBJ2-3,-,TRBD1,TGTGCCACCACCCCGGGACAGACTCGCACAGATACGCAGTATTTT,CATTPGQTRTDTQYF
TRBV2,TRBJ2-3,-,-,TGTGCCAGCAGTGAGTCAAGCGGCACAGATACGCAGTATTTT,CASSESSGTDTQYF